This T cell receptor (beta chain) was found in a study of PD-1 blockade in classical Hodgkin lymphoma. Comments on this clone: What it recognizes is unknown.

Every single patient, without exception, relapsed after autologous stem cell transplantation, and brentuximab vedotin exposure varied. CDR1 is SGHVS and CDR2 is FNYEAQ in the germline V gene. This CDR3 spans 15 amino acids. V was pared by 1 base and J by 8 bases, with 7 bases of the junction left unmatched. Study results and limitations: Diversity similar to that of newly diagnosed patients was seen at baseline in complete responders.

Clones were read by immunoSEQ multiplex PCR, and TCRdb kept only the in-frame ones, dropping some. The sample gives 35,000 to 45,000 clones, approximately 70% of which show up once; approximately 3% is in the top ten. The input for sequencing was peripheral blood mononuclear cells (PBMCs), taken at baseline. The chain combines TRBV7-6 with TRBJ2-1; 8 bases agree with TRBD2. The receptor was derived from a human donor with classical Hodgkin lymphoma. CDR3 loop: CASSLEVGRVYEQFF. The CDR3 DNA sequence: TGTGCCAGCAGCTTAGAGGTCGGGAGGGTGTATGAGCAGTTCTTC.